One and the same sample provided the 12 T cell receptor beta chains below, sequenced in a study of early T cells in non-severe SARS-CoV-2 infection. TCRdb fed the 5' RACE reads into MiXCR, producing one record per CDR3 protein. The sample has under 85,000 distinct CDR3 sequences, 12% seen once; the top ten hold around 2.4%. The specimen was whole blood. These TCRs come from an adult who was a healthcare worker with PCR-confirmed SARS-CoV-2 infection or an uninfected control (not recorded which).

In its sample, this clonotype was seen a few times. This chain uses TRBV5-1 with TRBJ1-1, with D tentatively TRBD1 (5 bases). Germline values: CDR1 SGHRS, CDR2 YFSETQ. This CDR3 has 14 residues. V shed 7 bases and J shed 0 bases, with 13 bases lying between them. The CDR3 DNA is TGCGCCAGCGGCTCCCAGGGCTTGAACACTGAAGCTTTCTTT. Its translation: CASGSQGLNTEAFF. Full variable domain (outside the CDR3, taken from reference TRBV5-1 and TRBJ1-1): KAGVTQTPRYLIKTRGQQVTLSCSPISGHRSVSWYQQTPGQGLQFLFEYFSETQRNKGNFPGRFSGRQFSNSRSEMNVSTLELGDSALYLCASGSQGLNTEAFFGQGTRLTVV.

This clonotype has at least ten counts. V is TRBV5-1 and J is TRBJ2-3; 13 nucleotides align to TRBD2. With V trimmed by 2 bases and J by 4 bases, 13 bases remained unmatched. Looked up from germline, CDR1 is SGHRS and CDR2 is YFSETQ. The CDR3 spans 19 residues. In DNA form, the CDR3 reads TGCGCCAGCAGCTTAGCCTGGACTAGCGGGAGTATCGGGGCAGATACGCAGTATTTT. Translation: CASSLAWTSGSIGADTQYF.

The chain is built from TRBV7-2 and TRBJ2-5, with TRBD2 matching over 7 bases. Germline loops: CDR1 SGHTA, CDR2 FQGNSA. The V and J ends lost 3 bases and 4 bases, in that order; junction bases with no gene match: 5. The CDR3 sequence is 14 residues long. The DNA for the CDR3 is TGTGCCAGCAGCTTCGGACTAGTAGGAGAGACCCAGTACTTC. Encoded protein: CASSFGLVGETQYF.

CDR3 sequence reads: CASSRHSSSSYEQYF. The DNA for the CDR3 is TGCGCCAGCAGCCGTCACAGCTCGTCCTCCTACGAGCAGTACTTC. J is TRBJ2-7 and V is TRBV4-1, with D hard to call. Per the germline V gene, CDR1 is MGHRA and CDR2 is YSYEKL. The V end lost 4 bases, the J end lost 0 bases, and 13 bases lay between the germline ends. This CDR3 is built from 15 residues.

Only a few counts were recorded for this clonotype. The rearrangement joins TRBV9 to TRBJ2-2; a weak D match, TRBD2 (5 bases). V was cut by 6 bases and J by 6 bases, with 12 bases left in between. Germline CDR1 and CDR2: SGDLS and YYNGEE. The CDR3 has 13 amino acids. The CDR3 sequence: CASTPLEAGELFF. The CDR3 nucleotides read TGTGCCAGCACCCCCCTGGAGGCCGGGGAGCTGTTTTTT.

This clonotype turned up a few times. This chain links TRBV7-2 with TRBJ1-1; D is undetermined. This CDR3 region has 11 residues. V lost 8 bases to trimming and J lost 1 base, with 5 bases between them. In germline, CDR1 is SGHTA, CDR2 FQGNSA. The CDR3 bases are TGTGCCAGCCAATGGAACACTGAAGCTTTCTTT. The encoded protein is CASQWNTEAFF.

This clonotype was seen at least ten times. This chain joins TRBV28 and TRBJ2-7; D remains unclear. V was cut by 9 bases and J by 2 bases, with 11 bases left in between. The CDR3 spans 12 residues. Germline V gene sequence: CDR1 MDHEN, CDR2 SYDVKM. The CDR3 region has the DNA TGTGCCAGTCGTCTTGGTGCCTACGAGCAGTACTTC. Protein: CASRLGAYEQYF. Combining the CDR3 with reference TRBV28 and TRBJ2-7 gives the whole variable domain DVKVTQSSRYLVKRTGEKVFLECVQDMDHENMFWYRQDPGLGLRLIYFSYDVKMKEKGDIPEGYSVSREKKERFSLILESASTNQTSMYLCASRLGAYEQYFGPGTRLTVT.

Of note for this clonotype: The germline gene is not matched at one end of the junction; a read error may be the cause. The CDR3 DNA reads TGTGCCAGCACGTCTAGCTCTGAAAACACCATATATTTT. It encodes CASTSSSENTIYF. This chain links TRBV28 with TRBJ1-3, with unresolved D. This CDR3 is 13 amino acids long. Germline-derived CDR1 and CDR2 are MDHEN and SYDVKM.

This clonotype was found many times. The chain couples TRBV3-1 to TRBJ2-7; perhaps TRBD1 as D (5 bases). CDR1 LGHDT and CDR2 YNNKEL come from the germline V gene (reference sequence). V gave up 1 base and J gave up 2 bases, with 24 bases separating them. The CDR3 contains 19 residues. The DNA of the CDR3 is TGTGCCAGCAGCCAAGTTCCCCCCGGCAGAGGACAAACCCCCTACGAGCAGTACTTC. This translates into CASSQVPPGRGQTPYEQYF.

This clonotype appeared a few times. The chain couples TRBV5-1 to TRBJ1-6; no reliable D call. The germline gives CDR1 SGHRS, CDR2 YFSETQ. V lost 1 base and J 8 bases, leaving 4 bases between the germline ends. This CDR3 contains 12 residues. In DNA form, the CDR3 reads TGCGCCAGCAGCTTGAACGATTCACCCCTCCACTTT. Its protein is CASSLNDSPLHF.

V usage is TRBV12-3 or TRBV12-4 and J usage is TRBJ2-7; no clear D gene. This CDR3 is 13 amino acids long. Deletions cut 5 bases from V and 0 bases from J, with 8 bases between. The CDR3 loop reads CASSVVSSYEQYF. CDR3 sequence (DNA): TGTGCCAGCAGTGTCGTAAGCTCCTACGAGCAGTACTTC.

The rearrangement links TRBV5-1 to TRBJ2-5; tentatively, D is TRBD2 (6 bases). The V end lost 2 bases, the J end lost 4 bases, and 12 bases lay between the germline ends. The CDR3 spans 14 residues. In germline, CDR1 is SGHRS, CDR2 YFSETQ. CDR3 loop: CASSFFPGGETQYF. CDR3 DNA sequence: TGCGCCAGCAGCTTCTTCCCCGGGGGAGAGACCCAGTACTTC.